This T cell receptor beta chain was identified during a study of CD8 T cells in Susac syndrome. RNA, at 0.5 to 1 ug, was reverse transcribed with random hexamers. TCRdb re-called the immunoSEQ multiplex PCR reads with MiXCR, one entry per CDR3 protein. The data show approximately 76,000 distinct CDR3 sequences, about 95% seen once. Blood CD8+ and CD4+ T cells underwent high-throughput TCR beta sequencing. The specimen sequenced was CD8+ T cells from PBMCs. The clonotype originates from a human donor with multiple sclerosis.

The CDR3, as DNA: TGTGCCAGCAGCCTCATCCGGACAGGGTATTTGCCTGACACTGAAGCTTTCTTT. Amino acids: CASSLIRTGYLPDTEAFF. The chain couples TRBV6-1 to TRBJ1-1, with 8 positions matching TRBD1. CDR3 length equals 18 residues. V shed 6 bases and J 3 bases; nucleotides not matched to a gene: 18. CDR1 and CDR2 from the germline V gene are MNHNS and SASEGT.